This TCR beta chain is drawn from a study of glioma-infiltrating T cells. Study-level information: Low-grade gliomas were grade II; glioblastomas were grade IV at initial diagnosis. Blood libraries targeted roughly 4.5- to 11-fold coverage of 900,000 to 1,000,000 T cells. Study findings and constraints: Gliomas, especially low-grade, showed above-expected tissue-blood divergence; non-neoplastic patients showed below.

This clonotype showed up just once. The target antigen is unknown. Between the trimmed V and J ends, which lost 0 bases and 10 bases, there was a span of 15 bases. Germline V gives CDR1 MGHRA, CDR2 YSYEKL. The CDR3 is 14 amino acids. Amplification of TCR alpha and beta CDR3 regions from RNA used iRepertoire nested multiplex PCR. Using its own MiXCR run on the multiplex PCR reads, TCRdb lists one record per CDR3 protein. The sample has 300,000 to 450,000 distinct CDR3 sequences; roughly two fifths are singletons. The chain uses TRBV4-1 and TRBJ1-2; D is possibly TRBD1 (5 bases). Sequencing used glioma tissue, nonneoplastic brain tissue, or PBMCs (not recorded which). This receptor was identified in a human donor with low-grade glioma or glioblastoma, undergoing nonglioma brain surgery, or in good health (not recorded which). The CDR3: CASSQELRGGVYTF. The CDR3 DNA reads as TGCGCCAGCAGCCAAGAGTTGAGGGGAGGAGTCTACACCTTC.